These T cell receptor beta chains were read from a single sample in a study of blood T cell repertoires in COVID-19. Sequencing was performed with immunoSEQ multiplex PCR; in TCRdb, only in-frame clones are kept and a portion is missing. The table has 70,000 to 95,000 clones, nearly 85% seen once. The sample comprised peripheral blood. These receptors all come from a woman aged 55-69 years with acute or convalescent COVID-19. The CDR3 runs from the conserved cysteine through the conserved F or W. D genes are given only for firm matches. Only part of the rows carry a size: once, few, many, or a class if the clone is expanded.

NA,NA,TRBJ2-3,TRBV7-2,12,TGTGCCAGCAGCCTCTACACAGATACGCAGTATTTT,CASSLYTDTQYF
NA,NA,TRBJ2-7,TRBV2,11,TGTGCCAGCAGTGGACACTACGAGCAGTACTTC,CASSGHYEQYF
NA,NA,TRBJ2-5,TRBV7-3,13,TGTGCCAGCAGCTTAGGGCTCCGGGAGACCCAGTACTTC,CASSLGLRETQYF
NA,NA,TRBJ1-6,TRBV7-2,14,TGTGCCAGCAGCTCACAGGGAAGCAATTCACCCCTCCACTTT,CASSSQGSNSPLHF
NA,NA,TRBJ2-3,TRBV2,14,TGTGCCAGCAGCGAGGGAGCGAGGACAGATACGCAGTATTTT,CASSEGARTDTQYF
NA,NA,TRBJ1-6,TRBV18,15,TGTGCCAGCTCACCCCTGGACAGCAATAATTCACCCCTCCACTTT,CASSPLDSNNSPLHF
few,NA,TRBJ2-2,TRBV3-1/TRBV3-2,16,TGTGCCAGCAGCCAAGTTCCGGGTTCGTACACCGGGGAGCTGTTTTTT,CASSQVPGSYTGELFF
NA,TRBD2,TRBJ2-1,TRBV11-3,16,TGTGCCAGCAGCTTCTCGGCTAGCGGTTCCTACAATGAGCAGTTCTTC,CASSFSASGSYNEQFF
NA,NA,TRBJ2-1,TRBV12-3/TRBV12-4,13,TGTGCCAGCAGTTTAAGGGGCCTTTATGAGCAGTTCTTC,CASSLRGLYEQFF
NA,TRBD1,TRBJ2-7,TRBV11-2,15,TGTGCCAGCAGCTTCTACGGGACAGGGATGTACGAGCAGTACTTC,CASSFYGTGMYEQYF
NA,TRBD2,TRBJ2-1,TRBV19,15,TGTGCCAGTAGTTTCCAGACTAGCGGGATTGATGAGCAGTTCTTC,CASSFQTSGIDEQFF
few,NA,TRBJ2-5,TRBV12-3/TRBV12-4,13,TGTGCCAGCAGTCCGTCGGAGGTTGGGACCCAGTACTTC,CASSPSEVGTQYF
NA,NA,TRBJ2-3,TRBV2,14,TGTGCCAGCAGAAGACAGCAGACTGAGGATACGCAGTATTTT,CASRRQQTEDTQYF
NA,TRBD1,TRBJ2-3,TRBV5-1,15,TGCGCCAGCAGCTTGGGACAGGGGGCACCCGATACGCAGTATTTT,CASSLGQGAPDTQYF
NA,NA,TRBJ2-2,TRBV27,16,TGTGCCAGCAGTTCCCCTGGCGGGATAAACACCGGGGAGCTGTTTTTT,CASSSPGGINTGELFF
NA,NA,TRBJ1-6,TRBV4-1,17,TGCGCCAGCAGCCAAGGTTCAACCGGCTCCTATAATTCACCCCTCCACTTT,CASSQGSTGSYNSPLHF
NA,TRBD1,TRBJ1-2,TRBV5-1,13,TGCGCCAGCAGCTCGACAGGGCGCTATGGCTACACCTTC,CASSSTGRYGYTF
NA,TRBD2,TRBJ2-4,TRBV19,16,TGTGCCAGTAAAGCTAGCGGAGACATAGCCAAAAACATTCAGTACTTC,CASKASGDIAKNIQYF
NA,TRBD1,TRBJ1-1,TRBV7-3,14,TGTGCCAGCAGCCCGGGACAGATCAACACTGAAGCTTTCTTT,CASSPGQINTEAFF
NA,NA,TRBJ2-7,TRBV3-1/TRBV3-2,13,TGTGCCAGCAGCCAAATTCAGGGTGGCGAGCAGTACTTC,CASSQIQGGEQYF
NA,NA,TRBJ1-1,TRBV5-1,15,TGCGCCAGCAGCCTGGAAAGCGGCACGGGTTTCAAAGCTTTCTTT,CASSLESGTGFKAFF
NA,NA,TRBJ1-1,TRBV2,14,TGTGCCAGCAGCCGGGGGGTTATGAACACTGAAGCTTTCTTT,CASSRGVMNTEAFF
NA,TRBD2,TRBJ2-5,TRBV18,17,TGTGCCAGCTCACCGGGACTAGCGGGAGTAGTAGGAGAGACCCAGTACTTC,CASSPGLAGVVGETQYF
NA,NA,TRBJ2-1,TRBV9,16,TGTGCCAGCAGCGTAATTTCAGACAGATTAGCTGGTGAGCAGTTCTTC,CASSVISDRLAGEQFF
NA,NA,TRBJ1-2,TRBV29-1,13,TGCAGCGTTGTCCCCAGGTTTAACTATGGCTACACCTTC,CSVVPRFNYGYTF
NA,NA,TRBJ2-5,TRBV9,16,TGTGCCAGCAGCGTAGGGGGGCAGTCCCCTCAAGAGACCCAGTACTTC,CASSVGGQSPQETQYF
NA,TRBD1,TRBJ2-6,TRBV18,17,TGTGCCAGCTCACCCGCCGGGACAGTATCTGGGGCCAACGTCCTGACTTTC,CASSPAGTVSGANVLTF
NA,NA,TRBJ1-1,TRBV7-2,14,TGTGCCAGCAGCTCGCAAATCACGGGGTCTGAAGCTTTCTTT,CASSSQITGSEAFF
NA,NA,TRBJ1-2,TRBV28,12,TGTGCCAGCAGTTTAAGGGGGTATGGCTACACCTTC,CASSLRGYGYTF
few,NA,TRBJ1-5,TRBV6-6,12,TGTGCCAGCAGACCCAGTGGTCAGCCCCAGCATTTT,CASRPSGQPQHF
NA,TRBD2,TRBJ2-3,TRBV14,14,TGTGCCAGCAGCCAAGCGGGGGGGCTAGATACGCAGTATTTT,CASSQAGGLDTQYF
once,NA,TRBJ2-3,TRBV6-6,12,TGTGCCAGCAGTTACCGGGGGGATACGCAGTATTTT,CASSYRGDTQYF
NA,NA,TRBJ1-6,TRBV19,15,TGTGCCAGTAGTCTCGGGGACTCCTATAATTCACCCCTCCACTTT,CASSLGDSYNSPLHF
NA,TRBD2,TRBJ2-1,TRBV7-8,15,TGTGCCAGCAGCCGAATAGCGGGTTCTGGGGGTGAGCAGTTCTTC,CASSRIAGSGGEQFF
NA,TRBD1,TRBJ1-6,TRBV14,15,TGTGCCAGCAGCTACAGGGGGCCCACGGATTCACCCCTCCACTTT,CASSYRGPTDSPLHF
NA,NA,TRBJ2-1,TRBV12-3/TRBV12-4,13,TGTGCCAGCAGAGGACAGTCCTACAATGAGCAGTTCTTC,CASRGQSYNEQFF
NA,TRBD1,TRBJ1-2,TRBV27,21,TGTGCCAGCAGTTTTTTGGGCCCAGGGGGGTCAGAGGGGGAGAGCAACTATGGCTACACCTTC,CASSFLGPGGSEGESNYGYTF
NA,NA,TRBJ1-3,TRBV4-1,16,TGCGCCAGCCGGCTGGGAGAGGCCCACTCTGGAAACACCATATATTTT,CASRLGEAHSGNTIYF
NA,NA,TRBJ1-2,TRBV2,14,TGTGCCAGCAGAAAGTTTGACAGCTCCTATGGCTACACCTTC,CASRKFDSSYGYTF
NA,TRBD2,TRBJ2-1,TRBV18,16,TGTGCCAGCACCTCCCTAGCGGGGGCCCTGTACAATGAGCAGTTCTTC,CASTSLAGALYNEQFF
NA,TRBD1,TRBJ2-1,TRBV3-1/TRBV3-2,14,TGTGCCAGCAGCCGGGACAGGGTCCACAATGAGCAGTTCTTC,CASSRDRVHNEQFF
NA,NA,TRBJ2-1,TRBV7-2,14,TGTGCCAGCAGCTTAGCGGGAAGGGGCAATGAGCAGTTCTTC,CASSLAGRGNEQFF
NA,TRBD1,TRBJ1-2,TRBV28,14,TGTGCCAGCAGTTTAAAGGGGGCGCTTACTGGCTACACCTTC,CASSLKGALTGYTF
few,NA,TRBJ2-3,TRBV5-8,15,TGTGCCAGCAGCTTGGGACGGGGAAGGACAGATACGCAGTATTTT,CASSLGRGRTDTQYF
NA,NA,TRBJ2-7,TRBV7-9,14,TGTGCCAGCAGCCCGCGGGACGGAGGCTACGAGCAGTACTTC,CASSPRDGGYEQYF
NA,NA,TRBJ2-1,TRBV6-1,13,TGTGCCAGCAGTGAAGTGCCGGGAAATGAGCAGTTCTTC,CASSEVPGNEQFF
NA,TRBD2,TRBJ2-1,TRBV3-1/TRBV3-2,16,TGTGCCAGCAGCCAACTTATCGGGGGGGCCTTTAATGAGCAGTTCTTC,CASSQLIGGAFNEQFF
NA,TRBD1,TRBJ1-6,TRBV9,15,TGTGCCAGCAGCGCCAACAGGGGGAAAGGGTCACCCCTCCACTTT,CASSANRGKGSPLHF
NA,NA,TRBJ1-1,TRBV18,15,TGTGCCAGCTCACCACTACTGGGGGCTGGTACTGAAGCTTTCTTT,CASSPLLGAGTEAFF
NA,TRBD2,TRBJ2-1,TRBV18,15,TGTGCCAGCTCACTATCAGCGGGAGGGTACAATGAGCAGTTCTTC,CASSLSAGGYNEQFF
NA,NA,TRBJ1-2,TRBV12-2,14,TGTGCAAGTCGCTTCTCAGGGACAGGTTATGGCTACACCTTC,CASRFSGTGYGYTF